These 14 T cell receptor beta chains came from one sample sequenced in a study of blood T cell repertoires in COVID-19. Sequencing used immunoSEQ multiplex PCR; TCRdb keeps in-frame clones, though not all of them. Of fewer than 250,000 clones listed, roughly 90% are singletons. Sequencing input: peripheral blood. The receptors were sampled from a man aged 65-85 years with acute or convalescent COVID-19.

The rearrangement uses TRBV19 and TRBJ1-3; weak D call: TRBD1 (6 bases). CDR1 and CDR2 (germline): LNHDA, SQIVND (reference sequence). V was cut by 2 bases and J by 2 bases, with 10 bases left in between. The CDR3 is 15 residues long. CDR3 sequence (DNA): TGTGCCAGTAGTATAACCTACAGGGCTGGAAACACCATATATTTT. It translates to CASSITYRAGNTIYF. The entire variable domain, with the rest obtained from reference TRBV19 and TRBJ1-3, is as follows: DGGITQSPKYLFRKEGQNVTLSCEQNLNHDAMYWYRQDPGQGLRLIYYSQIVNDFQKGDIAEGYSVSREKKESFPLTVTSAQKNPTAFYLCASSITYRAGNTIYFGEGSWLTVV.

V is TRBV19 and J is TRBJ2-3, with D uncertain. Trimming cost V 1 base and J 3 bases, with 14 bases left between them. Germline values: CDR1 LNHDA, CDR2 SQIVND (reference sequence). This CDR3 is 16 amino acids long. Here the CDR3 DNA reads TGTGCCAGTAGTATAGTGTTCAGCGAGTGGACAGATACGCAGTATTTT. Encoded protein: CASSIVFSEWTDTQYF.

This clone is deemed medium-sized (0.01 to 0.1%). The chain employs TRBV6-1 and TRBJ2-7, with TRBD1 matching over 9 bases. In germline, CDR1 is MNHNS, CDR2 SASEGT. CDR3 length: 15 amino acids. After removal of 2 bases from V and 4 bases from J, the junction contained 6 bases not matched to a gene. The CDR3 loop is CASSEWLTGGYEQYF. As DNA, the CDR3 is TGTGCCAGCAGTGAATGGTTGACAGGGGGGTACGAGCAGTACTTC.

V and J are TRBV12-5 and TRBJ1-5; D not certain. The V gene lost 2 bases and the J gene lost 6 bases, with 8 bases spanning the gap. Germline V gene lookup returns CDR1 LGHNT and CDR2 FRNRAP. The CDR3 extends over 13 amino acids. The CDR3 bases are TGTGCTAGTGGTTTGAGTGGCATTCAGCCCCAGCATTTT. This translates into CASGLSGIQPQHF.

J is TRBJ2-3 and V is TRBV6-2 or TRBV6-3, with TRBD2 as a possible D gene (5 bases). There are 15 residues in the CDR3. Trimming left V 4 bases short and J 4 bases short, with 15 bases between. The V gene's germline CDR1 is MNHEY and CDR2 SVGEGT. The CDR3 sequence: CASSFVAGGADTQYF. The CDR3 nucleotides are TGTGCCAGCAGTTTTGTGGCCGGAGGAGCAGATACGCAGTATTTT.

This chain links TRBV6-1 with TRBJ1-2; 9 bases map to TRBD1. V lost 1 base and J lost 8; bases outside the gene matches: 8. Germline V gene sequence: CDR1 MNHNS, CDR2 SASEGT. This CDR3 has 15 amino acids. The CDR3 sequence is CASSEVLQGAGGYTF. In nucleotides, the CDR3 is TGTGCCAGCAGTGAAGTACTACAGGGGGCAGGAGGCTACACCTTC.

The chain uses TRBV7-2 and TRBJ1-2, with 10 positions matching TRBD1. The CDR3 is made up of 15 amino acids. CDR1 and CDR2 from the germline V gene are SGHTA and FQGNSA. V was clipped by 3 bases and J by 4 bases; unmatched bases: 5. As DNA, the CDR3 is TGTGCCAGCAGCTTCACCGGGACAGGGGCCTATGGCTACACCTTC. Protein product: CASSFTGTGAYGYTF. Full variable domain (rest looked up from reference TRBV7-2 and TRBJ1-2): GAGVSQSPSNKVTEKGKDVELRCDPISGHTALYWYRQSLGQGLEFLIYFQGNSAPDKSGLPSDRFSAERTGGSVSTLTIQRTQQEDSAVYLCASSFTGTGAYGYTFGSGTRLTVV.

The V and J genes are TRBV7-2 and TRBJ2-6; the D is unclear. This CDR3 is 17 amino acids long. V was shortened by 0 bases and J by 1 base, with 10 bases between the two germline ends. From germline, CDR1 is SGHTA and CDR2 FQGNSA. The CDR3 nucleotides are TGTGCCAGCAGCTTAGCTCGACTGGATTCTGGGGCCAACGTCCTGACTTTC. The encoded protein is CASSLARLDSGANVLTF. Full variable domain (rest looked up from reference TRBV7-2 and TRBJ2-6): GAGVSQSPSNKVTEKGKDVELRCDPISGHTALYWYRQSLGQGLEFLIYFQGNSAPDKSGLPSDRFSAERTGGSVSTLTIQRTQQEDSAVYLCASSLARLDSGANVLTFGAGSRLTVL.

The J gene is TRBJ1-1, the V gene TRBV4-1; D not resolved. Trimming shortened V by 1 base and J by 0 bases, and 15 bases separated the two germline ends. The germline CDR1 and CDR2 sequences are MGHRA and YSYEKL. This CDR3 is 17 amino acids long. This chain's CDR3 is CASSQGGGPGMNTEAFF. The CDR3 DNA is TGCGCCAGCAGCCAAGGCGGAGGTCCCGGGATGAACACTGAAGCTTTCTTT.

In its sample, this clone was seen once. The V gene is TRBV18, the J gene TRBJ1-1; D is uncertain. The V end was cut by 9 bases, the J end by 0 bases, with 8 bases between. The germline V gene encodes CDR1 KGHSH and CDR2 LQKENI. The CDR3 runs 12 residues. The CDR3 DNA reads as TGTGCCAGTTCGCAGTTGAACACTGAAGCTTTCTTT. Translating gives CASSQLNTEAFF.

The chain uses TRBV27 and TRBJ2-1, with 7 bases fitting TRBD2. CDR3 length equals 15 residues. Germline CDR1 MNHEY, CDR2 SMNVEV (reference sequence). V lost 7 bases and J lost 6; bases outside the gene matches: 12. The CDR3 reads CASNPGAGLINEQFF. As DNA, the CDR3 is TGTGCCAGCAACCCCGGAGCGGGACTAATCAATGAGCAGTTCTTC.

Worth noting for this clone: The same CDR3 is also encoded by other DNA sequences in this sample. The chain combines TRBV11-3 with TRBJ2-7; TRBD1 matches 9 bases. The ends lost 1 base at V and 6 bases at J; junction bases unmatched: 4. Germline-derived CDR1 and CDR2 are SGHNT and YENEEA. The CDR3 has 14 residues. CDR3 residues: CASSLGDRVAEQYF. The CDR3 nucleotides read TGTGCCAGCAGCTTAGGGGACAGGGTTGCCGAGCAGTACTTC.

The chain combines TRBV5-5 with TRBJ2-1, with D unresolved. Trimming took 0 bases from V and 10 from J, leaving 5 bases between them. This CDR3 contains 11 residues. The germline gives CDR1 SGHKS, CDR2 YYEKEE (reference sequence). In DNA form, the CDR3 reads TGTGCCAGCAGCTTGGTAATAGAGCAGTTCTTC. Its protein is CASSLVIEQFF.

V is TRBV9 and J is TRBJ1-2; the match to TRBD1 covers 7 bases. CDR3 length: 12 amino acids. Per the germline V gene, CDR1 is SGDLS and CDR2 is YYNGEE. V was pared by 2 bases and J by 8 bases, with 3 bases of the junction left unmatched. The CDR3 nucleotides read TGTGCCAGCAGCGTTGAGGGGGCGGGCTACACCTTC. Translation gives CASSVEGAGYTF. Full variable domain (missing parts from reference TRBV9 and TRBJ1-2): DSGVTQTPKHLITATGQRVTLRCSPRSGDLSVYWYQQSLDQGLQFLIQYYNGEERAKGNILERFSAQQFPDLHSELNLSSLELGDSALYFCASSVEGAGYTFGSGTRLTVV.